This entry lists 2 T cell receptor beta chains sequenced from one sample in a study of blood T cell repertoires in COVID-19. Data came from immunoSEQ multiplex PCR; TCRdb stores just in-frame clones and leaves some out. The sample contains approximately 330,000 clones, about 91% of which appear only once. Specimen: peripheral blood. The receptor source for this set is a man aged 25-40 years with COVID-19, enrolled during active disease.

The rearrangement uses TRBV28 and TRBJ1-3, with D perhaps matching TRBD1 (6 bases). Germline V gene sequence: CDR1 MDHEN, CDR2 SYDVKM. The CDR3 covers 19 residues. Trimming left V 2 bases short and J 0 bases short, with 20 bases between. The CDR3 DNA follows: TGTGCCAGCAGTTTAATCTCGTCGGGACAAATCTCCTCTGGAAACACCATATATTTT. It is translated as CASSLISSGQISSGNTIYF.

As regards this clone: A much larger clone lies one base from this, so it may be a read error. This same CDR3 is encoded by further DNA sequences in the sample. V and J are TRBV5-6 and TRBJ2-7, with D unresolved. Germline assignment: CDR1 SGHDT and CDR2 YYEEEE. The CDR3 sequence is 12 residues long. V gave up 1 base and J gave up 0 bases, with 2 bases separating them. Written as DNA, the CDR3 is TGTGCCAGCAGCTTGTACTCCTACGAGCAGTACTTC. Translating it yields CASSLYSYEQYF.